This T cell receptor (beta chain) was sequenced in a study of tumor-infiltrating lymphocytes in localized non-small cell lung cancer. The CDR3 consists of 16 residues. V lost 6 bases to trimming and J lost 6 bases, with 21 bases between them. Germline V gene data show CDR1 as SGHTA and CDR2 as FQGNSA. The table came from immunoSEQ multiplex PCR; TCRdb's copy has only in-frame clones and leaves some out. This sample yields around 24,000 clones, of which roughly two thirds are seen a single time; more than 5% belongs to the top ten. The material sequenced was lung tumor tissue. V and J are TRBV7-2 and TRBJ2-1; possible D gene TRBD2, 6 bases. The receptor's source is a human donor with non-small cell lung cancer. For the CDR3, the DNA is TGTGCCAGCAGTCCCGGGGGATGGCAGCCAGGCAATGAGCAGTTCTTC. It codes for CASSPGGWQPGNEQFF.